This T cell receptor beta chain emerged from a study of naive and memory T cell subsets. As to treatment: skin biopsy from PPD injection site in Mantoux-positive individual. Unsorted total RNA, roughly 1 to 1,100 ng, was DNase treated before reverse transcription. A UMI-containing oligonucleotide was joined by 3' ligation to the TCR cDNA template. The study, taken as a whole, reports: This RNA-based method may be sensitive to activation-related transcript changes.

Germline V gene data show CDR1 as MNHEY and CDR2 as SVGAGI. CDR3 length equals 16 residues. The trim removed 7 bases at V and 0 bases at J, leaving 9 bases unmatched. For blood and skin samples, reverse transcription used TCR alpha and beta constant primers. TCRdb fed the UMI-ligation and nested PCR reads into MiXCR, producing one record per CDR3 protein. The sample records 18,000 or so distinct CDR3 sequences, 9.5% being singletons. This clonotype was counted at least ten times. What it binds is unknown. The receptor comes from an adult in good health. Specimen: skin, collected from a tuberculin skin test site. J is TRBJ2-1 and V is TRBV6-5; 7 bases match TRBD2. CDR3 amino acids: CASTGGTDSSYNEQFF. The CDR3 coding sequence is TGTGCCAGCACCGGGGGGACGGATAGCTCCTACAATGAGCAGTTCTTC.